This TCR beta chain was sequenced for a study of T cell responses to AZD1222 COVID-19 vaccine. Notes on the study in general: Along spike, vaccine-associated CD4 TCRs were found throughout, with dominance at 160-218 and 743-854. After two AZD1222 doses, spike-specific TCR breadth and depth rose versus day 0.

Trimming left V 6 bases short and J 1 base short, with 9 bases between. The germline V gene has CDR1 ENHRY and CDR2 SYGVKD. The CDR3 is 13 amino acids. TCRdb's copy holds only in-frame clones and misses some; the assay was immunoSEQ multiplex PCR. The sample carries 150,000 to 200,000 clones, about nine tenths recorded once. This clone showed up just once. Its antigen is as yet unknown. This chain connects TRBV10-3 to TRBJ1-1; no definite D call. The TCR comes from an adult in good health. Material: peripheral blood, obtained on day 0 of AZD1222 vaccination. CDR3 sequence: CAIRRERNTEAFF. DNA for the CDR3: TGTGCCATCAGGCGGGAAAGGAACACTGAAGCTTTCTTT.